This TCR beta chain was recorded in a study of shared clonotypes between healthy human individuals. The CDR3 is made up of 16 amino acids. V gave up 1 base and J gave up 3 bases, with 10 bases separating them. CDR1 and CDR2 (germline): SGHNT, YENEEA. This clone was seen only once. Clones were read by immunoSEQ multiplex PCR, and TCRdb kept only the in-frame ones, dropping some. Seen here are roughly 2 million clones, around 95% observed once, and the top ten hold roughly 0.13%. The chain recombines TRBV11-3 with TRBJ1-6; unclear D gene. The TCR was taken from a man younger than 35 in good health. What was sequenced was naive CD4+ T cells sorted from blood. Subset defined: CD45RA+ positively selected. The CDR3 nucleotides are TGTGCCAGCAGCTTAGTTGTCCTTCGCTATAATTCACCCCTCCACTTT. Its translation: CASSLVVLRYNSPLHF.